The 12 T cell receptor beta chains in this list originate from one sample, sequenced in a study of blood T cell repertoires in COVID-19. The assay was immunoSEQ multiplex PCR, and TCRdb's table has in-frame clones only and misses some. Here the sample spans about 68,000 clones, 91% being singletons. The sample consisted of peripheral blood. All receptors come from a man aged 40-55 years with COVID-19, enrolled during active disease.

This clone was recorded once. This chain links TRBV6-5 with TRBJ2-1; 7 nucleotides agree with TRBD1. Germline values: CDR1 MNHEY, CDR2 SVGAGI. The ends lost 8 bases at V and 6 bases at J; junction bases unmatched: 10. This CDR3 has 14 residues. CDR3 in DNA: TGTGCCAGCGCTTTAGGACAGGTGAGCAATGAGCAGTTCTTC. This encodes CASALGQVSNEQFF.

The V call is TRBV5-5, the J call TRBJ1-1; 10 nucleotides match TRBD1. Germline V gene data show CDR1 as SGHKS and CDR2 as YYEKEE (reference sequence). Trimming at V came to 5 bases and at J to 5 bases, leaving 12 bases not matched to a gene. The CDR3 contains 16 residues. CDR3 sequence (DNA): TGTGCCAGCAGTCCCGGGACAGGGGTATTCCTGACTGAAGCTTTCTTT. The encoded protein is CASSPGTGVFLTEAFF.

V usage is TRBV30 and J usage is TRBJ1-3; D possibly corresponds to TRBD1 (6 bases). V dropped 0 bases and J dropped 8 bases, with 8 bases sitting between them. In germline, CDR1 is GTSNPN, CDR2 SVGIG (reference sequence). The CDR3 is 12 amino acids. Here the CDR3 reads CAWSVQGDTIYF. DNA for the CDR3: TGTGCCTGGAGTGTACAGGGAGACACCATATATTTT.

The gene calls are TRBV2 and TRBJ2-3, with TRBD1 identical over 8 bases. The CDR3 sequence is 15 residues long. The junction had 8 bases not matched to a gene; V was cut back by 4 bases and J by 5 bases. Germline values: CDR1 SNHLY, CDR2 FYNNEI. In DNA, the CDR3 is TGTGCCAGCAGTGCGGCAGGGGGCGGCTTAGATACGCAGTATTTT. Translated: CASSAAGGGLDTQYF.

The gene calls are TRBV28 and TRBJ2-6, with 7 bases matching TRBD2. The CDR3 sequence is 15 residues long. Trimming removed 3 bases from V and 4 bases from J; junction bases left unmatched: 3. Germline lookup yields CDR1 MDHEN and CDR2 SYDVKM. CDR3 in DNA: TGTGCCAGCAGTTTGGGAGGGAGGGGGGCCAACGTCCTGACTTTC. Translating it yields CASSLGGRGANVLTF. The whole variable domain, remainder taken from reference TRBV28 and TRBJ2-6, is DVKVTQSSRYLVKRTGEKVFLECVQDMDHENMFWYRQDPGLGLRLIYFSYDVKMKEKGDIPEGYSVSREKKERFSLILESASTNQTSMYLCASSLGGRGANVLTFGAGSRLTVL.

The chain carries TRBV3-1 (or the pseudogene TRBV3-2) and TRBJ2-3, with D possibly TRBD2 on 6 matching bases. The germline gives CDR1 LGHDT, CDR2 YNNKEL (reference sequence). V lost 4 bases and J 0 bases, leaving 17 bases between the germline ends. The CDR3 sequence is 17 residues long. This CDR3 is CASSPNLGGSSTDTQYF. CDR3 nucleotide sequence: TGTGCCAGCAGCCCCAATCTTGGGGGGTCGAGCACAGATACGCAGTATTTT.

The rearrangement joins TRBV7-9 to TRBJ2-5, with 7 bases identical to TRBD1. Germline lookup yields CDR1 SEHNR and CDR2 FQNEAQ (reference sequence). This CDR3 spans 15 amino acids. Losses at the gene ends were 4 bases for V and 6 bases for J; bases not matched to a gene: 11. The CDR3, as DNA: TGTGCCAGCAGCTCAGCTGGGACAGAAGGGCAGACCCAGTACTTC. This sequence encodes CASSSAGTEGQTQYF.

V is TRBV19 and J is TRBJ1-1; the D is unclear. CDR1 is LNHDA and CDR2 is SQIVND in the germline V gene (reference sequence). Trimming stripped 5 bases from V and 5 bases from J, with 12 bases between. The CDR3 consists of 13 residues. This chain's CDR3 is CASSWGRGTEAFF. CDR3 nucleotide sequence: TGTGCCAGTAGTTGGGGTCGGGGTACTGAAGCTTTCTTT.

The CDR3 DNA reads as TGTGCCAGTTCCGGGACATTCCAAGAGACCCAGTACTTC. Amino acid sequence: CASSGTFQETQYF. J is TRBJ2-5 and V is TRBV27; possible D gene TRBD1, 6 bases. The CDR3 covers 13 residues. V was cut by 9 bases and J by 1 base, with 12 bases left in between. Looked up from germline, CDR1 is MNHEY and CDR2 is SMNVEV (reference sequence).

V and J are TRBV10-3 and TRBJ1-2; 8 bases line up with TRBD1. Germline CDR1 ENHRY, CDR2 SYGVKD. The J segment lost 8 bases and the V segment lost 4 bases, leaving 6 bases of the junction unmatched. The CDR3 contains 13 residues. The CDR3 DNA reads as TGTGCCATCAGTGTTCAGGGGGCGGGGGGCTACACCTTC. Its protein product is CAISVQGAGGYTF.

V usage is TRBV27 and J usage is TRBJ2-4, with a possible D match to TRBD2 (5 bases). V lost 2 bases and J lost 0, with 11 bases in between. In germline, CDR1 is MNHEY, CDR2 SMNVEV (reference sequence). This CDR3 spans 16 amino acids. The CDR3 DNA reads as TGTGCCAGCAGTTTAGACGGGGTGGGAGCCAAAAACATTCAGTACTTC. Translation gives CASSLDGVGAKNIQYF.

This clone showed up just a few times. The CDR3 DNA reads TGTGCCTGGAGTAATAATCCGCGTAGGAGCGGTGAAGCTTTCTTT. It specifies CAWSNNPRRSGEAFF. The chain couples TRBV30 to TRBJ1-1; no clear D. Trimming took off 2 bases at V and 7 bases at J, with 20 bases between the two ends. Germline lookup yields CDR1 GTSNPN and CDR2 SVGIG (reference sequence). The CDR3 runs 15 residues. Full variable domain (rest looked up from reference TRBV30 and TRBJ1-1): SQTIHQWPATLVQPVGSPLSLECTVEGTSNPNLYWYRQAAGRGLQLLFYSVGIGQISSEVPQNLSASRPQDRQFILSSKKLLLSDSGFYLCAWSNNPRRSGEAFFGQGTRLTVV.